The 16 T cell receptor beta chains given below trace back to one sample, sequenced in a study of cytomegalovirus exposure and HLA in healthy donors. Amplification used 60 Vbeta primers and 13 Jbeta primers. Measured with immunoSEQ multiplex PCR; TCRdb has only the in-frame clones, and not every one. The table records approximately 160,000 clones, 68% of them present only once. Sequencing was done on a sample of PBMCs. The receptors shown here come from a woman in her thirties or forties in good health and CMV-seropositive.

This sequence joins TRBV5-6 and TRBJ2-7; 9 bases map to TRBD1. With V trimmed by 2 bases and J by 3 bases, 3 bases remained unmatched. This CDR3 spans 14 amino acids. Germline assignment: CDR1 SGHDT and CDR2 YYEEEE. Here the CDR3 DNA reads TGTGCCAGCAGCTTAGGGACAGGGCTCTACGAGCAGTACTTC. This codes for CASSLGTGLYEQYF.

This clone has more than one count but fewer than ten. The V call is TRBV7-2, the J call TRBJ1-1, with D uncertain. Trimming cost V 6 bases and J 5 bases, with 19 bases left between them. The CDR3 sequence is 15 residues long. CDR1 and CDR2 (germline): SGHTA, FQGNSA. CDR3 DNA sequence: TGTGCCAGCAGTCAAGGAGGCGGGATTGGGACTGAAGCTTTCTTT. Encoded protein: CASSQGGGIGTEAFF.

This sequence joins TRBV5-4 and TRBJ2-7; 11 bases align to TRBD1. Germline CDR1 reads SGHNT; CDR2 reads YYREEE (reference sequence). CDR3 length: 15 residues. J lost 0 bases, V lost 5 bases, and 4 bases had no gene match. The CDR3 DNA is TGTGCCAGCAGTTCCGGGACAGGGGGCTCCTACGAGCAGTACTTC. Protein sequence: CASSSGTGGSYEQYF. Based on the CDR3 plus reference TRBV5-4 and TRBJ2-7, the full variable domain is ETGVTQSPTHLIKTRGQQVTLRCSSQSGHNTVSWYQQALGQGPQFIFQYYREEENGRGNFPPRFSGLQFPNYSSELNVNALELDDSALYLCASSSGTGGSYEQYFGPGTRLTVT.

V and J are TRBV7-3 and TRBJ1-2; no firm D call. This CDR3 has 19 residues. V lost 8 bases, J lost 0 bases, and 28 bases lay in between. Germline V gene lookup returns CDR1 SGHTA and CDR2 FQGTGA. In DNA form, the CDR3 reads TGTGCCAGCCAATTCACCTCTCGAACGGTTGTAGGAGCTAACTATGGCTACACCTTC. Amino acids: CASQFTSRTVVGANYGYTF.

The chain joins TRBV28 to TRBJ2-7; 9 positions match TRBD2. The CDR3 runs to 15 residues. V trimming: 5 bases; J trimming: 2 bases; junction bases outside the gene matches: 7. Germline loops: CDR1 MDHEN, CDR2 SYDVKM. This CDR3 reads CASSLASGMTYEQYF. In DNA form, the CDR3 reads TGTGCCAGCAGTCTCGCTAGCGGGATGACCTACGAGCAGTACTTC.

The chain has TRBV4-3 and TRBJ2-3; 9 bases fit TRBD1. Germline trimming cut 4 bases from V and 4 bases from J; bases unmatched to any gene: 9. Germline V CDR1 and CDR2: LGHNA, YSLEER. The CDR3 runs 16 residues. The chain's CDR3 is CASSPMGQGNPDTQYF. As DNA, the CDR3 is TGCGCCAGCAGCCCAATGGGACAGGGAAACCCAGATACGCAGTATTTT.

V and J are TRBV9 and TRBJ2-5; TRBD2 is a possible D gene (5 bases). The germline gives CDR1 SGDLS, CDR2 YYNGEE. Deletions cut 0 bases from V and 4 bases from J, with 16 bases between. The CDR3 totals 16 residues. CDR3 loop: CASSVGPAGGSETQYF. In DNA form, the CDR3 reads TGTGCCAGCAGCGTAGGGCCAGCCGGAGGCTCAGAGACCCAGTACTTC.

The chain employs TRBV29-1 and TRBJ1-2, with no clear D. The CDR3 has 12 amino acids. Germline CDR1 and CDR2: SQVTM and ANQGSEA. The germline V and J ends were trimmed by 4 bases and 2 bases, with 8 bases remaining between them. The CDR3 DNA reads as TGCAGCGTTGCAGGAGGGAACTATGGCTACACCTTC. Translation gives CSVAGGNYGYTF.

The genes are TRBV9 and TRBJ2-1; 8 positions match TRBD2. This CDR3 region has 14 residues. J was trimmed by 5 bases and V by 6 bases; bases with no gene match: 7. Germline CDR1 SGDLS, CDR2 YYNGEE. The CDR3 coding sequence is TGTGCCAGCACCCGGACTAGCAGCCACAATGAGCAGTTCTTC. This sequence encodes CASTRTSSHNEQFF.

The chain links TRBV29-1 to TRBJ2-7; D possibly corresponds to TRBD2 (5 bases). Trimming took off 7 bases at V and 1 base at J, with 14 bases between the two ends. Germline V gene lookup returns CDR1 SQVTM and CDR2 ANQGSEA. The CDR3 covers 13 residues. The CDR3 DNA follows: TGCAGCGCCTGGATCCCGGGATCCTACGAGCAGTACTTC. This sequence encodes CSAWIPGSYEQYF.

The J gene is TRBJ1-1, the V gene TRBV4-3; TRBD1 might be the D (6 bases). V lost 3 bases and J lost 0, with 14 bases in between. Per the germline V gene, CDR1 is LGHNA and CDR2 is YSLEER. There are 16 residues in the CDR3. The CDR3 region has the DNA TGCGCCAGCAGCCAGGGGACACTTAGGATGAACACTGAAGCTTTCTTT. Protein: CASSQGTLRMNTEAFF.

The chain links TRBV18 to TRBJ1-1; D unclear. Germline lookup yields CDR1 KGHSH and CDR2 LQKENI. The CDR3 consists of 13 residues. V lost 3 bases and J lost 3, with 8 bases in between. CDR3 protein: CASSPPGDTEAFF. DNA of the CDR3: TGTGCCAGCTCACCGCCCGGTGACACTGAAGCTTTCTTT.

The chain carries TRBV2 and TRBJ1-5; D might be TRBD1 (6 bases). The ends were cut back, 8 bases at V and 0 bases at J, with 14 bases in the middle. There are 15 residues in the CDR3. Germline CDR1 is SNHLY and CDR2 is FYNNEI. CDR3 sequence (DNA): TGTGCCAGCGCTGCACAGGGCAGTAGCAATCAGCCCCAGCATTTT. Amino acid sequence: CASAAQGSSNQPQHF.

The chain recombines TRBV12-5 with TRBJ1-2, with D uncertain. CDR3 length equals 13 residues. Trimming took 4 bases from V and 3 from J, leaving 9 bases between them. Germline CDR1 and CDR2: LGHNT and FRNRAP. The CDR3 coding sequence is TGTGCTAGTGGTTCCGGGAACGACTATGGCTACACCTTC. It encodes CASGSGNDYGYTF.

The chain carries TRBV4-3 and TRBJ2-7, with D possibly matching TRBD1 (6 bases). There are 15 residues in the CDR3. Deletions cut 4 bases from V and 1 base from J, with 14 bases between. Germline CDR1 reads LGHNA; CDR2 reads YSLEER. The CDR3 DNA sequence: TGCGCCAGCAGCCCAGAGACAGGCTCTTCCTACGAGCAGTACTTC. Encoded protein: CASSPETGSSYEQYF.

In this sample, this clone turned up a few times. Other DNA sequences within the sample encode an identical CDR3. The CDR3 protein is CASSYSQGYEQYF. The CDR3 bases are TGTGCCAGCAGTTACTCGCAGGGCTACGAGCAGTACTTC. The rearrangement links TRBV6-5 to TRBJ2-5, with TRBD1 as a possible D gene (5 bases). The better agreement between TRBJ2-7 and the DNA end casts doubt on the J call. The CDR3 spans 13 residues. Germline CDR1 reads MNHEY; CDR2 reads SVGAGI.